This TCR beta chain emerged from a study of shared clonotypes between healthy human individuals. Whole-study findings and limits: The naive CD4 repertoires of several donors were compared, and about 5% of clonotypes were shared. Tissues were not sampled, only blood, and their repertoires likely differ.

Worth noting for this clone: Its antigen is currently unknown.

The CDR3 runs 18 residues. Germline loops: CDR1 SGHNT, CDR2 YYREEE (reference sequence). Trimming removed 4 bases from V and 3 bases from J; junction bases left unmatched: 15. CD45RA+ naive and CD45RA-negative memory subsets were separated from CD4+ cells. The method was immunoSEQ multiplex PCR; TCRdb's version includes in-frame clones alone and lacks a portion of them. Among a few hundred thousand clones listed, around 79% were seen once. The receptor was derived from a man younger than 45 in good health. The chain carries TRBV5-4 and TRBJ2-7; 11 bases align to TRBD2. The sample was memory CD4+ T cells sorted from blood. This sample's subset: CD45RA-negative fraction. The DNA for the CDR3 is TGTGCCAGCAGCCTACTAGCGGGAGCAGAAATGGGCTACTACGAGCAGTACTTC. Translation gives CASSLLAGAEMGYYEQYF.